These 21 T cell receptor beta chains share one sample of origin, sequenced in a study of radiotherapy plus CTLA-4 blockade in lung cancer. Sequencing was performed with immunoSEQ multiplex PCR; in TCRdb, only in-frame clones are kept and a portion is missing. Altogether about 98,000 clones are present, about 81% being singletons, with the ten largest covering roughly 3.5%. This specimen consisted of peripheral blood, obtained from a patient treated with radiotherapy plus ipilimumab. The receptor source for this set is a human donor with non-small cell lung cancer who had a partial response to radiotherapy plus ipilimumab.

This rearrangement joins TRBV5-4 to TRBJ2-7; D is perhaps TRBD1 (5 bases). V was cut by 4 bases and J by 5 bases, with 13 bases left in between. The germline V gene has CDR1 SGHNT and CDR2 YYREEE (reference sequence). This CDR3 has 13 amino acids. The CDR3 loop reads CASSPGRVDEQYF. As DNA, the CDR3 is TGTGCCAGCAGCCCGGGCAGGGTAGACGAGCAGTACTTC.

J is TRBJ2-2 and V is TRBV4-1; possibly TRBD2 for D (6 bases). The CDR3 runs to 18 residues. CDR1 MGHRA and CDR2 YSYEKL come from the germline V gene. The ends were cut back, 5 bases at V and 1 base at J, with 20 bases in the middle. The CDR3 DNA reads as TGCGCCAGCAGCAACCACCTTGGGCGCGGGAAGAACACCGGGGAGCTGTTTTTT. It yields the protein CASSNHLGRGKNTGELFF.

The rearrangement links TRBV4-1 to TRBJ2-3; a possible D gene is TRBD2 (5 bases). CDR1 and CDR2 (germline): MGHRA, YSYEKL. The CDR3 runs 14 residues. Trimming took off 5 bases at V and 1 base at J, with 10 bases between the two ends. As DNA, the CDR3 is TGCGCCAGCAGCTCCATGGAGGGCACAGATACGCAGTATTTT. This translates into CASSSMEGTDTQYF.

J is TRBJ2-3 and V is TRBV28; D call uncertain. The germline V gene encodes CDR1 MDHEN and CDR2 SYDVKM. The CDR3 consists of 11 residues. Between the trimmed V and J ends, which lost 5 bases and 6 bases, there was a span of 6 bases. The CDR3 here is CASSVRDTQYF. CDR3 nucleotides: TGTGCCAGCAGTGTGAGGGATACGCAGTATTTT. The variable domain in full, with the rest retrieved from reference TRBV28 and TRBJ2-3, is DVKVTQSSRYLVKRTGEKVFLECVQDMDHENMFWYRQDPGLGLRLIYFSYDVKMKEKGDIPEGYSVSREKKERFSLILESASTNQTSMYLCASSVRDTQYFGPGTRLTVL.

This chain connects TRBV5-6 to TRBJ2-5; 7 nucleotides agree with TRBD1. Germline trimming cut 2 bases from V and 7 bases from J; bases unmatched to any gene: 5. This CDR3 contains 13 residues. Germline CDR1 and CDR2: SGHDT and YYEEEE. The CDR3 sequence is CASSFDRDGTQYF. CDR3 in DNA: TGTGCCAGCAGCTTCGACAGGGACGGGACCCAGTACTTC. The full variable domain, with the rest looked up from reference TRBV5-6 and TRBJ2-5, is DAGVTQSPTHLIKTRGQQVTLRCSPKSGHDTVSWYQQALGQGPQFIFQYYEEEERQRGNFPDRFSGHQFPNYSSELNVNALLLGDSALYLCASSFDRDGTQYFGPGTRLLVL.

This sequence joins TRBV29-1 and TRBJ2-2, with D perhaps TRBD1 (8 bases). The CDR3 has 15 amino acids. The germline CDR1 and CDR2 sequences are SQVTM and ANQGSEA. V lost 6 bases, J lost 0 bases, and 14 bases lay in between. The CDR3: CSVGRGQANTGELFF. CDR3 DNA: TGCAGCGTGGGGAGGGGACAGGCGAACACCGGGGAGCTGTTTTTT.

The sample holds a few counts of this clone. V gene TRBV11-2 combines with J gene TRBJ1-3; perhaps TRBD1 as D (5 bases). Germline CDR1 reads SGHAT; CDR2 reads FQNNGV. The length of the CDR3 is 16 residues. V lost 5 bases and J lost 5, with 19 bases in between. CDR3 sequence: CASSPREGGARNTIYF. CDR3 DNA sequence: TGTGCCAGCAGCCCCCGTGAGGGAGGGGCAAGAAACACCATATATTTT.

CDR3 nucleotides: TGCGCCAGCAGTCCCTCAGCGGGAGGTAATGAGCAGTTCTTC. It is translated as CASSPSAGGNEQFF. The V and J genes are TRBV10-1 and TRBJ2-1, with 9 bases identical to TRBD2. Germline-derived CDR1 and CDR2 are WNHNN and SYGVQD (reference sequence). CDR3 size: 14 residues. With V trimmed by 5 bases and J by 7 bases, 6 bases remained unmatched.

This clone appeared a few times. This CDR3 is CASSGNRGGNEQFF. Written as DNA, the CDR3 is TGTGCCAGCAGTGGGAACAGGGGCGGCAATGAGCAGTTCTTC. The chain employs TRBV2 and TRBJ2-1, with TRBD1 matching over 7 bases. V shed 4 bases and J 6 bases; nucleotides not matched to a gene: 6. The CDR3 spans 14 residues. The germline V gene has CDR1 SNHLY and CDR2 FYNNEI. The whole variable domain, filled in from reference TRBV2 and TRBJ2-1, reads EPEVTQTPSHQVTQMGQEVILRCVPISNHLYFYWYRQILGQKVEFLVSFYNNEISEKSEIFDDQFSVERPDGSNFTLKIRSTKLEDSAMYFCASSGNRGGNEQFFGPGTRLTVL.

The chain has TRBV5-5 and TRBJ2-7; TRBD1 matches 7 bases. Germline loops: CDR1 SGHKS, CDR2 YYEKEE (reference sequence). The CDR3 extends over 14 amino acids. With V trimmed by 4 bases and J by 0 bases, 4 bases remained unmatched. This CDR3 reads CASSKGQSSYEQYF. The CDR3 nucleotides read TGTGCCAGCAGCAAGGGACAGTCCTCCTACGAGCAGTACTTC.

The V call is TRBV30, the J call TRBJ2-3; no clear D gene. CDR1 is GTSNPN, CDR2 SVGIG, per germline (reference sequence). V was clipped by 1 base and J by 0 bases, with 5 bases between them. The CDR3 has 13 amino acids. The CDR3 DNA sequence: TGTGCCTGGAGTGACCAGAGCACAGATACGCAGTATTTT. Amino acids: CAWSDQSTDTQYF.

This clone was recorded a few times. The CDR3 protein is CASSRARNEKLFF. CDR3 nucleotides: TGTGCCAGCAGCCGAGCTCGTAATGAAAAACTGTTTTTT. The chain employs TRBV27 and TRBJ1-4; D is undetermined. Germline V gives CDR1 MNHEY, CDR2 SMNVEV (reference sequence). V was clipped by 6 bases and J by 4 bases, with 9 bases between them. CDR3 length equals 13 residues. Full variable domain (rest looked up from reference TRBV27 and TRBJ1-4): EAQVTQNPRYLITVTGKKLTVTCSQNMNHEYMSWYRQDPGLGLRQIYYSMNVEVTDKGDVPEGYKVSRKEKRNFPLILESPSPNQTSLYFCASSRARNEKLFFGSGTQLSVL.

The V gene is TRBV5-1, the J gene TRBJ2-3, with a possible D match to TRBD1 (5 bases). Looked up from germline, CDR1 is SGHRS and CDR2 is YFSETQ. The CDR3 has 16 amino acids. Between the trimmed V and J ends, which lost 0 bases and 1 base, there was a span of 12 bases. The chain's CDR3 is CASSLVVRVGTDTQYF. DNA of the CDR3: TGCGCCAGCAGCTTGGTGGTCAGGGTCGGCACAGATACGCAGTATTTT.

This sequence joins TRBV28 and TRBJ1-1; tentative D call: TRBD1 (5 bases). The germline V gene has CDR1 MDHEN and CDR2 SYDVKM. The V gene lost 5 bases and the J gene lost 1 base, with 11 bases spanning the gap. The CDR3 loop spans 14 amino acids. DNA for the CDR3: TGTGCCAGCAGTCCCCCGGACAAGAACACTGAAGCTTTCTTT. Amino acids: CASSPPDKNTEAFF.

V gene TRBV11-2 combines with J gene TRBJ2-7; 10 nucleotides line up with TRBD1. Looked up from germline, CDR1 is SGHAT and CDR2 is FQNNGV. J gave up 2 bases and V 1 base, and 5 bases lay outside the gene matches. The length of the CDR3 is 16 residues. The CDR3 region has the DNA TGTGCCAGCAGCTTAGGCGGGACAGGGGAGGCCTACGAGCAGTACTTC. This codes for CASSLGGTGEAYEQYF.

The gene calls are TRBV28 and TRBJ2-7; TRBD2 matches 8 bases. The V gene's germline CDR1 is MDHEN and CDR2 SYDVKM. V shed 3 bases, J shed 1 base, and the junction held 2 bases outside the gene matches. The CDR3 contains 14 residues. The CDR3 region has the DNA TGTGCCAGCAGTTTCGGGGGGGCATCCTACGAGCAGTACTTC. Translating it yields CASSFGGASYEQYF.

The chain carries TRBV4-1 and TRBJ2-3, with a tentative D call TRBD2 (6 bases). V was shortened by 2 bases and J by 3 bases, with 15 bases between the two germline ends. Germline values: CDR1 MGHRA, CDR2 YSYEKL. The CDR3 runs 16 residues. The DNA for the CDR3 is TGCGCCAGCAGCCAATGGGGTAGCGGATATACAGATACGCAGTATTTT. Translating it yields CASSQWGSGYTDTQYF.

This rearrangement joins TRBV6-5 to TRBJ1-5; a weak D match, TRBD1 (6 bases). This CDR3 is 15 amino acids long. Per germline, CDR1 MNHEY and CDR2 SVGAGI. Trimming stripped 7 bases from V and 2 bases from J, with 15 bases between. CDR3 sequence: CASKKGSGGNQPQHF. CDR3 DNA sequence: TGTGCCAGCAAAAAGGGGTCAGGGGGCAATCAGCCCCAGCATTTT.

V and J are TRBV11-2 and TRBJ2-7; a possible D gene is TRBD2 (5 bases). V lost 1 base and J lost 3, with 10 bases in between. CDR3 length equals 14 residues. CDR1 and CDR2 from the germline V gene are SGHAT and FQNNGV. The CDR3 spells CASSLGTGFYEQYF. The CDR3 nucleotides read TGTGCCAGCAGCTTAGGGACGGGATTCTACGAGCAGTACTTC.

The rearrangement uses TRBV7-2 and TRBJ2-5; TRBD2 matches at 8 bases. After removal of 1 base from V and 2 bases from J, the junction contained 6 bases not matched to a gene. From germline, CDR1 is SGHTA and CDR2 FQGNSA. The CDR3 loop spans 16 amino acids. CDR3 in amino acids: CASSLGSGTLQETQYF. CDR3 bases: TGTGCCAGCAGCTTAGGTAGCGGGACTCTACAAGAGACCCAGTACTTC.

The rearrangement uses TRBV27 and TRBJ2-5; TRBD2 matches 11 bases. V was clipped by 6 bases and J by 2 bases; unmatched bases: 8. Germline V CDR1 and CDR2: MNHEY, SMNVEV (reference sequence). The CDR3 has 16 amino acids. CDR3 bases: TGTGCCAGCAGCCCTCAACTAGCGGGGGAGCAAGAGACCCAGTACTTC. It is translated as CASSPQLAGEQETQYF.